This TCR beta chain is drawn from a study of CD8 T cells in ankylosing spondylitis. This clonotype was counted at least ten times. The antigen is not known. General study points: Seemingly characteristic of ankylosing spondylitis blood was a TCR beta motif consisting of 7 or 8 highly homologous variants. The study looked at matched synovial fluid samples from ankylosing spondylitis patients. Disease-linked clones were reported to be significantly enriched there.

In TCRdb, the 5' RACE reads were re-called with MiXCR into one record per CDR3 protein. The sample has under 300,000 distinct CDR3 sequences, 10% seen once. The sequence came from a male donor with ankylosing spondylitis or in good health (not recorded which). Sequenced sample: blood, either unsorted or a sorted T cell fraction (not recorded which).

The CDR3 protein is CASSQEITSLGNEQFF. The CDR3 coding sequence is TGTGCCAGCAGCCAAGAAATAACTAGCCTGGGCAATGAGCAGTTCTTC. The rearrangement joins TRBV3-1 to TRBJ2-1, with D possibly being TRBD2 (6 bases). The germline V and J ends were trimmed by 0 bases and 6 bases, with 15 bases remaining between them. Germline CDR1 is LGHDT and CDR2 is YNNKEL (reference sequence). The CDR3 spans 16 residues.